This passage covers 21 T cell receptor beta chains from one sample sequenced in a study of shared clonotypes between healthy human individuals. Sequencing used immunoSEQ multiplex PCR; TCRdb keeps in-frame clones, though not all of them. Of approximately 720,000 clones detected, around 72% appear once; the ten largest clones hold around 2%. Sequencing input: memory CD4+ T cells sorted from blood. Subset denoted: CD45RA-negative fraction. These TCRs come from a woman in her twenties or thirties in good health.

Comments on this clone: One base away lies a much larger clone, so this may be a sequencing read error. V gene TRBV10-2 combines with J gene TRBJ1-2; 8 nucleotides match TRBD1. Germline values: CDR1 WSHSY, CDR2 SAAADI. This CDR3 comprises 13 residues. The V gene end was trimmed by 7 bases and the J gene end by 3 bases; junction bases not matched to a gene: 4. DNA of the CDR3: TGCGCCAGCAACCCGACAGGGGACTATGGCTACACCTTC. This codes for CASNPTGDYGYTF.

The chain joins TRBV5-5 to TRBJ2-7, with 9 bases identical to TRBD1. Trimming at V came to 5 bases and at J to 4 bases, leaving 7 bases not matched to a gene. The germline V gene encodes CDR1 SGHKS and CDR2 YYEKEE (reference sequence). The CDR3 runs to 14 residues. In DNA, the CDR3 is TGTGCCAGCAGGGAACCGGGACAGGGTTACGAGCAGTACTTC. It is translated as CASREPGQGYEQYF.

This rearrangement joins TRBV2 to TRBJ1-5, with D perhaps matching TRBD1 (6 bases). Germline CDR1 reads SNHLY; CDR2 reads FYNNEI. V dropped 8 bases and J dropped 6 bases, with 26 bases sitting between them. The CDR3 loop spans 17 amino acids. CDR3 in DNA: TGTGCCAGCCTGAAGTCCGGGGGCTTGGAAGGGATTCAGCCCCAGCATTTT. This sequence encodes CASLKSGGLEGIQPQHF.

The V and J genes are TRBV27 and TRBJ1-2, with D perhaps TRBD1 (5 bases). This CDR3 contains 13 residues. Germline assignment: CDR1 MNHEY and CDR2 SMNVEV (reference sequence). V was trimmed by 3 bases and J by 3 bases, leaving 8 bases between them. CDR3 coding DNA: TGTGCCAGCAGTTTCGGGGGAGACTATGGCTACACCTTC. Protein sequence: CASSFGGDYGYTF.

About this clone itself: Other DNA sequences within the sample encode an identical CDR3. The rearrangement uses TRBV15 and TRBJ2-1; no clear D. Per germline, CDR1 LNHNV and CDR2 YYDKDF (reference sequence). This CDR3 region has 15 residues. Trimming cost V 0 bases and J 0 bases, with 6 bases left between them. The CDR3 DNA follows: TGTGCCACCAGCAGAGACAGAGGCTCCTACAATGAGCAGTTCTTC. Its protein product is CATSRDRGSYNEQFF.

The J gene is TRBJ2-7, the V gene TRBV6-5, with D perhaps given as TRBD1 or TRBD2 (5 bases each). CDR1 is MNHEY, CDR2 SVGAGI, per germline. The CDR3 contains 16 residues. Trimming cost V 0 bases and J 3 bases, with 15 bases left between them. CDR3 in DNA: TGTGCCAGCAGTTACTCGTCCGTCGGGACCCTCTACGAGCAGTACTTC. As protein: CASSYSSVGTLYEQYF.

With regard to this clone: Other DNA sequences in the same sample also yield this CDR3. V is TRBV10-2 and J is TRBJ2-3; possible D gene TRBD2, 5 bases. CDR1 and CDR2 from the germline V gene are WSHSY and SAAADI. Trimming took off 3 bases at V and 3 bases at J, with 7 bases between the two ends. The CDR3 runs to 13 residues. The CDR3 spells CASSDPGTDTQYF. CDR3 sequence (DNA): TGCGCCAGCAGTGATCCGGGGACAGATACGCAGTATTTT.

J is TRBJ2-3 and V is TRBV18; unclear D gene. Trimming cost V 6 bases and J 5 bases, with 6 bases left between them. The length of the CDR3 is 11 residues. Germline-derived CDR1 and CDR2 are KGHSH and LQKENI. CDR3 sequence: CASSSVDTQYF. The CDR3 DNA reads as TGTGCCAGCTCCTCGGTAGATACGCAGTATTTT.

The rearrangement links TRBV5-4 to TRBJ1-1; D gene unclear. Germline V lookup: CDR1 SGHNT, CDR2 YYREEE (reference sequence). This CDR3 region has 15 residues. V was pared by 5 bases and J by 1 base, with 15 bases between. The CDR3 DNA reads TGTGCCAGCAGATTGCCGTCCCGCCCGAACACTGAAGCTTTCTTT. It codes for CASRLPSRPNTEAFF.

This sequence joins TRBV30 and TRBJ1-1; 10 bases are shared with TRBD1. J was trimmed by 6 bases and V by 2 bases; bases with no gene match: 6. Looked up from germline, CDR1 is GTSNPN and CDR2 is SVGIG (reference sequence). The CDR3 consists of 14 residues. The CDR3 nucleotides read TGTGCCTGGAGTCGACAGGGGGCGCGAGCTGAAGCTTTCTTT. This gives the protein CAWSRQGARAEAFF.

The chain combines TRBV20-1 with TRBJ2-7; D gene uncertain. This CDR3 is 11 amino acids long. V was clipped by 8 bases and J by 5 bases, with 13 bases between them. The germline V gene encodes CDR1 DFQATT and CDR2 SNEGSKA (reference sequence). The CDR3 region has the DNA TGCAGTATACCTTCCGTGGACGAGCAGTACTTC. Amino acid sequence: CSIPSVDEQYF.

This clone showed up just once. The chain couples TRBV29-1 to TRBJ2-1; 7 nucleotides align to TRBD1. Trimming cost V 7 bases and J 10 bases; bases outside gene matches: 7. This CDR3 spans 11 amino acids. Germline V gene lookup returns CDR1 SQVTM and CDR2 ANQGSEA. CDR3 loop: CSAGPDREQFF. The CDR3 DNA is TGCAGCGCGGGACCGGACAGGGAGCAGTTCTTC.

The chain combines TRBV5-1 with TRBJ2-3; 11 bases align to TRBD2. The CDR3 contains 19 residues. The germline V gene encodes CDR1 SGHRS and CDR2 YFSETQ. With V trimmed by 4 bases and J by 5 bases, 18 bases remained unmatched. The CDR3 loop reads CASSPGTDLAGGPVDTQYF. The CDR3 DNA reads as TGCGCCAGCAGCCCCGGGACCGACTTAGCGGGAGGGCCGGTAGATACGCAGTATTTT.

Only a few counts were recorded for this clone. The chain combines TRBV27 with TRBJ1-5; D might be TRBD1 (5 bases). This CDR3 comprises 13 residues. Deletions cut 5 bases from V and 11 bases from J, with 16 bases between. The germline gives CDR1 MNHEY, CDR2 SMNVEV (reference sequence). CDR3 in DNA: TGTGCCAGCAGTCCGCAGGGACCCGGGGCCCAGCATTTT. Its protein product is CASSPQGPGAQHF.

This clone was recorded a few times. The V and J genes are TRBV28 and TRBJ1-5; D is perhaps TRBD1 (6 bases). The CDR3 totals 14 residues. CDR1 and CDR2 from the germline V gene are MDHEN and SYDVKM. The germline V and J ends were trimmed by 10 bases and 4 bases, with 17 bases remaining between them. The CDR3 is CANSDRLGNQPQHF. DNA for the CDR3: TGTGCCAACTCTGACAGGCTGGGTAATCAGCCCCAGCATTTT. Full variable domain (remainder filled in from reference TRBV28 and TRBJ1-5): DVKVTQSSRYLVKRTGEKVFLECVQDMDHENMFWYRQDPGLGLRLIYFSYDVKMKEKGDIPEGYSVSREKKERFSLILESASTNQTSMYLCANSDRLGNQPQHFGDGTRLSIL.

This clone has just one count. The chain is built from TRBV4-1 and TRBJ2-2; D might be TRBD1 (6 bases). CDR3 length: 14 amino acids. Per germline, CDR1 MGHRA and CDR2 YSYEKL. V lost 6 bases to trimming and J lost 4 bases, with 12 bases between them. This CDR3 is CASRKQGGTGELFF. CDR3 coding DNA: TGCGCCAGCAGGAAACAGGGTGGCACCGGGGAGCTGTTTTTT.

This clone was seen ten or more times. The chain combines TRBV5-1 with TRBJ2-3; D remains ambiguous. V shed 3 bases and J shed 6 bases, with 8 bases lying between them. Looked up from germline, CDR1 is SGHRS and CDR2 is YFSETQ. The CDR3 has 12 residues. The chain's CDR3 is CASSSSLDTQYF. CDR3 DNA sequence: TGCGCCAGCAGCTCTTCGCTGGATACGCAGTATTTT.

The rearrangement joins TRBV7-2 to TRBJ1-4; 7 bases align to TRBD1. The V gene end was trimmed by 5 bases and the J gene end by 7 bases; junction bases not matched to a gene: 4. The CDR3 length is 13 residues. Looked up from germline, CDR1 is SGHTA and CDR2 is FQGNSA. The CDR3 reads CASSRRQGEKLFF. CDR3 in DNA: TGTGCCAGCAGCCGTAGACAGGGTGAAAAACTGTTTTTT.

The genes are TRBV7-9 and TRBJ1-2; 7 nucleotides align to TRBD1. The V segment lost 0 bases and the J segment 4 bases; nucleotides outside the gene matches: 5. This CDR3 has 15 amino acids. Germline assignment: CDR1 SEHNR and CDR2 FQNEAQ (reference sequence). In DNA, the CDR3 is TGTGCCAGCAGCTTAGCATCTGGGGACAGCTATGGCTACACCTTC. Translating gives CASSLASGDSYGYTF.

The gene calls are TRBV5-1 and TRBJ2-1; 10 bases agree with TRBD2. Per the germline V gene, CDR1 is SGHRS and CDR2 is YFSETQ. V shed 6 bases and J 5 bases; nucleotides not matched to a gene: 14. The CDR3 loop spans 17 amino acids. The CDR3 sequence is CASTPTSGRIIDNEQFF. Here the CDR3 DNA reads TGCGCCAGCACCCCGACTAGCGGGCGTATAATTGACAATGAGCAGTTCTTC.

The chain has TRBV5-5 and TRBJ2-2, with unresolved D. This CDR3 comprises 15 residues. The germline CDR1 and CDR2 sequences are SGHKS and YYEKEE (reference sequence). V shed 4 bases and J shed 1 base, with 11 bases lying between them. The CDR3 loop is CASSRKDENTGELFF. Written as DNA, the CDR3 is TGTGCCAGCAGCCGGAAAGATGAGAACACCGGGGAGCTGTTTTTT.